These 25 T cell receptor beta chains came from one sample sequenced in a study of shared clonotypes between healthy human individuals. TCRdb keeps only in-frame clones here, not all; method: immunoSEQ multiplex PCR. The profile covers approximately 500,000 clones, with about 78% appearing a single time and 9.5% to 15% taken by the ten largest. Sequencing input: PBMCs. Receptors were obtained from a woman between 40 and 55 years old in good health. Some clones in this sample may be carry-over from other donors' samples.

The chain links TRBV7-9 to TRBJ2-1, with unresolved D. The CDR3 runs to 12 residues. Germline lookup yields CDR1 SEHNR and CDR2 FQNEAQ (reference sequence). Trimming shortened V by 4 bases and J by 10 bases, and 11 bases separated the two germline ends. The CDR3 DNA reads TGTGCCAGCAGCTCTCTGGGCAAGGAGCAGTTCTTC. It codes for CASSSLGKEQFF.

This clone was detected a few times. The V call is TRBV13, the J call TRBJ1-1; TRBD1 agrees at 7 bases. The V gene's germline CDR1 is PRHDT and CDR2 FYEKMQ (reference sequence). The CDR3 has 14 amino acids. Trimming at V came to 4 bases and at J to 1 base, leaving 3 bases not matched to a gene. Here the CDR3 DNA reads TGTGCCAGCAGCTGGGGACAGCCGAACACTGAAGCTTTCTTT. Translating it yields CASSWGQPNTEAFF.

This sequence joins TRBV29-1 and TRBJ2-3, with unresolved D. CDR3 size: 13 residues. Per the germline V gene, CDR1 is SQVTM and CDR2 is ANQGSEA. V was shortened by 7 bases and J by 2 bases, with 13 bases between the two germline ends. The CDR3: CSADRTATDTQYF. The CDR3 coding sequence is TGCAGCGCCGATCGGACGGCCACAGATACGCAGTATTTT.

The V and J genes are TRBV9 and TRBJ1-5; D unresolved. Germline CDR1 is SGDLS and CDR2 is YYNGEE. The CDR3 is made up of 14 amino acids. The ends were cut back, 4 bases at V and 7 bases at J, with 15 bases in the middle. The CDR3 DNA is TGTGCCAGCAGCCCCGGGGTCAGCGGACAGCCCCAGCATTTT. It translates to CASSPGVSGQPQHF.

This clone was seen more than once but under ten times. V and J are TRBV28 and TRBJ2-2; maybe TRBD2 (6 bases). The CDR3 is 14 residues long. Looked up from germline, CDR1 is MDHEN and CDR2 is SYDVKM. Trimming cost V 6 bases and J 4 bases, with 12 bases left between them. This CDR3 is CASRTPGVTGELFF. The DNA of the CDR3 is TGTGCCAGCAGAACCCCGGGAGTCACCGGGGAGCTGTTTTTT.

The chain has TRBV7-2 and TRBJ1-1, with D perhaps matching TRBD1 (5 bases). The V end was cut by 3 bases, the J end by 2 bases, with 10 bases between. The CDR3 has 14 residues. Germline V gives CDR1 SGHTA, CDR2 FQGNSA. This CDR3 is CASSFPRENTEAFF. The CDR3 DNA reads as TGTGCCAGCAGCTTCCCCAGGGAAAACACTGAAGCTTTCTTT.

The V call is TRBV7-9, the J call TRBJ1-4; a weak D match, TRBD1 (5 bases). The CDR3 loop spans 14 amino acids. Germline V CDR1 and CDR2: SEHNR, FQNEAQ (reference sequence). V lost 2 bases and J 7 bases, leaving 11 bases between the germline ends. CDR3 protein: CASSLRDRSEKLFF. The CDR3 nucleotides read TGTGCCAGCAGCTTACGGGACCGCAGTGAAAAACTGTTTTTT.

This clone appeared a few times. V is TRBV5-1 and J is TRBJ2-5; 9 bases match TRBD1. This CDR3 region has 15 residues. V was clipped by 6 bases and J by 2 bases; unmatched bases: 8. Per germline, CDR1 SGHRS and CDR2 YFSETQ. The CDR3 loop is CASTETGTGQETQYF. The CDR3 DNA is TGCGCCAGCACCGAAACAGGGACAGGGCAAGAGACCCAGTACTTC.

This rearrangement joins TRBV27 to TRBJ2-3, with D tentatively TRBD2 (5 bases). This CDR3 is 12 amino acids long. In germline, CDR1 is MNHEY, CDR2 SMNVEV (reference sequence). Trimming left V 5 bases short and J 8 bases short, with 11 bases between. The CDR3 nucleotides read TGTGCCAGCAGTCCTAACGGAGGTACGCAGTATTTT. Its protein is CASSPNGGTQYF.

V and J are TRBV5-1 and TRBJ2-7; D might be TRBD2 (5 bases). The CDR3 is 14 residues long. In germline, CDR1 is SGHRS, CDR2 YFSETQ. V shed 4 bases and J shed 0 bases, with 11 bases lying between them. In nucleotides, the CDR3 is TGCGCCAGCAGCGGGGAGAAGAGCTCCTACGAGCAGTACTTC. Encoded protein: CASSGEKSSYEQYF.

The gene calls are TRBV15 and TRBJ2-7; D not certain. This CDR3 contains 15 residues. V lost 0 bases and J lost 2, with 11 bases in between. Germline V gene sequence: CDR1 LNHNV, CDR2 YYDKDF (reference sequence). The CDR3, as DNA: TGTGCCACCAGCAGAGATGGGCAAGGCGCCTACGAGCAGTACTTC. Residues: CATSRDGQGAYEQYF.

On this clone itself: Given a far larger clone just one base away, this is likely a sequencing read error. Other DNA sequences in this sample translate to the same CDR3. The chain links TRBV5-6 to TRBJ1-2, with 9 bases aligning to TRBD1. Per germline, CDR1 SGHDT and CDR2 YYEEEE. The CDR3 length is 16 residues. CDR3 in amino acids: CASSDLGQGLNYGYTF. Here the CDR3 DNA reads TGTGCCAGCAGCGATTTGGGACAGGGATTGAACTATGGTTACACCTTC.

A few counts support this clone. The chain carries TRBV5-1 and TRBJ1-5; 7 bases match TRBD1. The trim removed 1 base at V and 7 bases at J, leaving 2 bases unmatched. Germline V gives CDR1 SGHRS, CDR2 YFSETQ. This CDR3 region has 13 residues. The CDR3 region has the DNA TGCGCCAGCAGCTTGACAGGGGTGCAGCCCCAGCATTTT. Translation: CASSLTGVQPQHF. Variable domain in full (rest from reference TRBV5-1 and TRBJ1-5): KAGVTQTPRYLIKTRGQQVTLSCSPISGHRSVSWYQQTPGQGLQFLFEYFSETQRNKGNFPGRFSGRQFSNSRSEMNVSTLELGDSALYLCASSLTGVQPQHFGDGTRLSIL.

The V call is TRBV10-3, the J call TRBJ2-3; 8 nucleotides match TRBD2. The V segment lost 0 bases and the J segment 6 bases; nucleotides outside the gene matches: 8. The CDR3 is 16 amino acids. Per germline, CDR1 ENHRY and CDR2 SYGVKD. CDR3: CAISESPSGSRDTQYF. Written as DNA, the CDR3 is TGTGCCATCAGTGAGTCTCCGAGCGGGAGTAGGGATACGCAGTATTTT.

With respect to this clone: Relative to the germline gene, one junction end is altered; a read error may explain this. This chain connects TRBV7-3 to TRBJ1-1; D not certain. The CDR3 is made up of 13 amino acids. Germline CDR1 reads SGHTA; CDR2 reads FQGTGA. DNA for the CDR3: TGTGCCAGCAGCGTCATTCCGAGGACTGAGGCTTTCTTT. Translating gives CASSVIPRTEAFF.

This clone was picked up many times. The gene calls are TRBV28 and TRBJ1-2; weak D call: TRBD1 (6 bases). Trimming left V 2 bases short and J 4 bases short, with 11 bases between. Germline V lookup: CDR1 MDHEN, CDR2 SYDVKM. CDR3 size: 14 residues. The CDR3 DNA is TGTGCCAGCAGTTTAACTGGGGGCTTCTATGGCTACACCTTC. Its protein is CASSLTGGFYGYTF.

V usage is TRBV28 and J usage is TRBJ2-5; perhaps TRBD1 as D (6 bases). The germline CDR1 and CDR2 sequences are MDHEN and SYDVKM. V was shortened by 4 bases and J by 2 bases, with 17 bases between the two germline ends. This CDR3 spans 16 amino acids. The CDR3 loop is CASSSPSGTTQETQYF. As DNA, the CDR3 is TGTGCCAGCAGTTCCCCATCCGGGACAACACAAGAGACCCAGTACTTC.

V usage is TRBV28 and J usage is TRBJ1-4, with a possible D match to TRBD1 (5 bases). V was shortened by 8 bases and J by 6 bases, with 13 bases between the two germline ends. The length of the CDR3 is 13 residues. CDR1 and CDR2 from the germline V gene are MDHEN and SYDVKM. The CDR3 region has the DNA TGTGCCAGCGGACTCGGGGCTGATGAAAAACTGTTTTTT. This encodes CASGLGADEKLFF.

Points on this clone: A far more abundant clone sits one base away, making this likely a read error. This chain connects TRBV25-1 to TRBJ2-2, with 7 positions matching TRBD1. Germline loops: CDR1 MGHDK, CDR2 SYGVNS. This CDR3 contains 15 residues. Here the CDR3 reads CASGEGAGGTGELFF. Written as DNA, the CDR3 is TGTGCCAGCGGTGAAGGGGCAGGGGGCACCGGGGAGCTGTTTTTT.

This clone appeared a few times. The chain links TRBV6-6 to TRBJ1-1; D unresolved. CDR1 MNHNY and CDR2 SVGAGI come from the germline V gene (reference sequence). V was clipped by 6 bases and J by 10 bases, with 21 bases between them. The CDR3 runs 14 residues. CDR3 protein: CASSPPGAGLGAFF. CDR3 DNA sequence: TGTGCCAGCAGCCCCCCGGGTGCAGGCCTCGGAGCTTTCTTT.

This chain links TRBV6-5 with TRBJ2-1; D is ambiguous. The V and J ends lost 4 bases and 7 bases respectively, with 11 bases between them. The CDR3 runs 13 residues. Germline lookup yields CDR1 MNHEY and CDR2 SVGAGI. The CDR3 protein is CASSSPPRNEQFF. DNA for the CDR3: TGTGCCAGCAGTTCGCCCCCCCGGAATGAGCAGTTCTTC.

The chain employs TRBV25-1 and TRBJ2-1; TRBD2 aligns across 13 bases. J was trimmed by 8 bases and V by 4 bases; bases with no gene match: 5. The CDR3 is made up of 15 amino acids. CDR1 is MGHDK and CDR2 is SYGVNS in the germline V gene. CDR3 in DNA: TGTGCCAGCAGTGGAACTAGCGGGAGGGGAGATGAGCAGTTCTTC. Amino acids: CASSGTSGRGDEQFF.

V gene TRBV2 combines with J gene TRBJ1-6; TRBD1 matches at 9 bases. Germline values: CDR1 SNHLY, CDR2 FYNNEI. V dropped 6 bases and J dropped 5; count of bases not matched to a gene: 5. This CDR3 is built from 15 residues. Here the CDR3 reads CASSEDRGDNSPLHF. CDR3 nucleotides: TGTGCCAGCAGCGAGGACAGGGGTGATAATTCACCCCTCCACTTT.

The chain uses TRBV28 and TRBJ2-7; D call uncertain. The germline V gene encodes CDR1 MDHEN and CDR2 SYDVKM. V lost 7 bases and J lost 3, with 13 bases in between. This CDR3 has 13 amino acids. DNA for the CDR3: TGTGCCAGCACTGCCGGGCTTTACTACGAGCAGTACTTC. Residues: CASTAGLYYEQYF.

The V call is TRBV2, the J call TRBJ1-2; no reliable D call. The CDR3 is made up of 11 amino acids. Trimming took 7 bases from V and 2 from J, leaving 5 bases between them. Germline V gene data show CDR1 as SNHLY and CDR2 as FYNNEI. The CDR3 reads CASKLNYGYTF. The CDR3 DNA reads TGTGCCAGCAAGCTGAACTATGGCTACACCTTC.